The 24 T cell receptor beta chains in this list originate from one sample, sequenced in a study of T cell responses to AZD1222 COVID-19 vaccine (dated by TCRdb to the early 2020s). Read against the paper, the sample's time point label means: baseline before first vaccination. Receptor libraries were prepared by the immunoSEQ multiplex PCR assay. The immuneACCESS repertoire file appears here via TCRdb, limited to in-frame rearrangements. These files lack a portion of the clones; in checked studies, under half of the deficit traces to unresolved V genes, and the cause of the others is not known. For this sample the table gives about 110,000 clones, of which 70% to 90% were detected only once. The ten largest account for about 2.7% of the sample. This specimen was peripheral blood, taken on day 0 of AZD1222 vaccination. The origin of the receptors is an adult in good health.

The V and J genes are TRBV20-1 and TRBJ2-7, with D uncertain. This CDR3 contains 11 residues. The germline V gene encodes CDR1 DFQATT and CDR2 SNEGSKA (reference sequence). V was cut by 4 bases and J by 3 bases, with 7 bases left in between. CDR3 loop: CSAKAGYEQYF. CDR3 sequence (DNA): TGCAGTGCTAAGGCCGGCTACGAGCAGTACTTC.

This chain joins TRBV18 and TRBJ1-3, with 11 bases lining up with TRBD1. The ends lost 8 bases at V and 2 bases at J; junction bases unmatched: 5. Germline V lookup: CDR1 KGHSH, CDR2 LQKENI. The CDR3 is made up of 15 amino acids. CDR3 sequence: CASRGQGAPGNTIYF. The CDR3 coding sequence is TGTGCCAGCCGCGGACAGGGGGCGCCTGGAAACACCATATATTTT.

This chain links TRBV6-4 with TRBJ2-2, with a weak D call TRBD1 (5 bases). There are 18 residues in the CDR3. Trimming left V 0 bases short and J 3 bases short, with 17 bases between. Germline V gene data show CDR1 as MRHNA and CDR2 as SNTAGT. Written as DNA, the CDR3 is TGTGCCAGCAGTGACTCGATGTCGTCAGGGCCCGACACCGGGGAGCTGTTTTTT. Protein product: CASSDSMSSGPDTGELFF.

The chain has TRBV10-3 and TRBJ2-5, with unresolved D. CDR3 length: 14 amino acids. CDR1 is ENHRY, CDR2 SYGVKD, per germline. Trimming removed 6 bases from V and 2 bases from J, with 13 bases in between. The CDR3 bases are TGTGCCATCAGCAGAGGAGTGGGGCAAGAGACCCAGTACTTC. Protein: CAISRGVGQETQYF.

The chain is built from TRBV29-1 and TRBJ1-1; D call uncertain. The germline CDR1 and CDR2 sequences are SQVTM and ANQGSEA. The CDR3 is 14 residues long. Trimming removed 6 bases at V and 2 bases at J, with 16 bases between. CDR3 amino acids: CSVLPRLSNTEAFF. Here the CDR3 DNA reads TGCAGCGTCCTGCCGCGACTGAGCAACACTGAAGCTTTCTTT.

The chain carries TRBV28 and TRBJ1-1; no definite D call. Trimming removed 6 bases from V and 1 base from J, with 18 bases in between. The germline CDR1 and CDR2 sequences are MDHEN and SYDVKM. The CDR3 covers 16 residues. The CDR3 sequence: CASSPPLGRTNTEAFF. CDR3 bases: TGTGCCAGCAGCCCTCCCCTTGGGAGGACGAACACTGAAGCTTTCTTT.

The chain is built from TRBV13 and TRBJ2-2; 7 positions match TRBD1. The CDR3 is 13 amino acids. Germline CDR1 is PRHDT and CDR2 is FYEKMQ (reference sequence). J gave up 1 base and V 11 bases, and 4 bases lay outside the gene matches. The DNA of the CDR3 is TGTGCCGCCCGACAGGGGAACACCGGGGAGCTGTTTTTT. Translating it yields CAARQGNTGELFF.

V gene TRBV2 combines with J gene TRBJ1-1; the match to TRBD1 covers 8 bases. In germline, CDR1 is SNHLY, CDR2 FYNNEI. J gave up 3 bases and V 5 bases, and 8 bases lay outside the gene matches. The CDR3 totals 15 residues. CDR3 loop: CASSRVPGGYTEAFF. DNA of the CDR3: TGTGCCAGCAGTAGGGTTCCAGGGGGCTACACTGAAGCTTTCTTT.

V and J are TRBV5-4 and TRBJ2-7; TRBD2 is a possible D gene (5 bases). Trimming took off 4 bases at V and 7 bases at J, with 12 bases between the two ends. The CDR3 loop spans 12 amino acids. Germline-derived CDR1 and CDR2 are SGHNT and YYREEE (reference sequence). CDR3 sequence: CASSLPTGEQYF. CDR3 nucleotide sequence: TGTGCCAGCAGCCTCCCTACGGGGGAGCAGTACTTC.

The chain links TRBV12-3 or TRBV12-4 to TRBJ2-7; D remains ambiguous. This CDR3 comprises 12 residues. The V and J ends lost 6 bases and 1 base respectively, with 7 bases between them. The CDR3 sequence is CASREGSYEQYF. In DNA, the CDR3 is TGTGCCAGCAGAGAAGGGTCCTACGAGCAGTACTTC.

The chain uses TRBV7-2 and TRBJ2-2; 10 positions match TRBD1. There are 18 residues in the CDR3. Per the germline V gene, CDR1 is SGHTA and CDR2 is FQGNSA. V dropped 0 bases and J dropped 4; count of bases not matched to a gene: 8. This CDR3 reads CASSLAGGDRGGTGELFF. DNA of the CDR3: TGTGCCAGCAGCTTAGCGGGAGGGGACAGGGGAGGCACCGGGGAGCTGTTTTTT.

This clone was seen only a few times. The chain joins TRBV6-5 to TRBJ2-7; 9 bases are a match to TRBD1. CDR3 size: 15 residues. The V segment lost 7 bases and the J segment 7 bases; nucleotides outside the gene matches: 14. Germline V gene data show CDR1 as MNHEY and CDR2 as SVGAGI. The CDR3 region has the DNA TGTGCCAGCACCAAAGAAAGACAGGGGGTAGGGGAGCAGTACTTC. Its translation is CASTKERQGVGEQYF.

The rearrangement uses TRBV29-1 and TRBJ2-1; D not certain. V lost 7 bases, J lost 2 bases, and 12 bases lay in between. CDR3 length equals 13 residues. Germline CDR1 and CDR2: SQVTM and ANQGSEA. The CDR3 is CSAAGSTYNEQFF. Here the CDR3 DNA reads TGCAGCGCTGCCGGATCAACCTACAATGAGCAGTTCTTC.

V is TRBV19 and J is TRBJ2-7; D remains ambiguous. The CDR3 is 14 residues long. Deletions cut 4 bases from V and 6 bases from J, with 16 bases between. Germline V gives CDR1 LNHDA, CDR2 SQIVND (reference sequence). The CDR3 bases are TGTGCCAGTAGTACAGACGGGCCTGTAGGCGAGCAGTACTTC. Encoded protein: CASSTDGPVGEQYF. The whole variable domain, filled in from reference TRBV19 and TRBJ2-7, reads DGGITQSPKYLFRKEGQNVTLSCEQNLNHDAMYWYRQDPGQGLRLIYYSQIVNDFQKGDIAEGYSVSREKKESFPLTVTSAQKNPTAFYLCASSTDGPVGEQYFGPGTRLTVT.

This chain connects TRBV18 to TRBJ1-1; 7 nucleotides match TRBD1. V was pared by 1 base and J by 5 bases, with 4 bases of the junction left unmatched. This CDR3 has 14 amino acids. Germline CDR1 is KGHSH and CDR2 is LQKENI. The CDR3 region has the DNA TGTGCCAGCTCACCACAGGGGGCTGGTACTGAAGCTTTCTTT. Protein product: CASSPQGAGTEAFF.

V gene TRBV20-1 combines with J gene TRBJ2-1, with D unresolved. Germline V gene lookup returns CDR1 DFQATT and CDR2 SNEGSKA (reference sequence). Trimming left V 0 bases short and J 6 bases short, with 0 bases between. The CDR3 covers 10 residues. Here the CDR3 DNA reads TGCAGTGCTAGAGACAATGAGCAGTTCTTC. Its protein product is CSARDNEQFF.

The gene calls are TRBV6-5 and TRBJ1-2; maybe TRBD1 (5 bases). This CDR3 contains 13 residues. The germline V gene has CDR1 MNHEY and CDR2 SVGAGI. V lost 5 bases, J lost 3 bases, and 10 bases lay in between. CDR3 sequence (DNA): TGTGCCAGCAGTCGGGACGGACACTATGGCTACACCTTC. Its translation: CASSRDGHYGYTF.

Remarks on this clone: Different DNA sequences within this sample yield the same CDR3. The chain links TRBV27 to TRBJ1-5; no definite D call. V shed 2 bases and J shed 2 bases, with 7 bases lying between them. The CDR3 is 14 residues long. Germline CDR1 and CDR2: MNHEY and SMNVEV (reference sequence). The CDR3 sequence: CASSLGQGNQPQHF. CDR3 DNA sequence: TGTGCCAGCAGTTTAGGCCAGGGCAATCAGCCCCAGCATTTT.

The genes are TRBV5-4 and TRBJ1-2, with D unresolved. V was clipped by 4 bases and J by 7 bases, with 17 bases between them. CDR1 SGHNT and CDR2 YYREEE come from the germline V gene (reference sequence). CDR3 length: 14 residues. In DNA, the CDR3 is TGTGCCAGCAGCCAGACCCGGGGTGAGGGTGGCTACACCTTC. Residues: CASSQTRGEGGYTF.

This chain connects TRBV5-8 to TRBJ2-7; tentative D call: TRBD1 (6 bases). The germline CDR1 and CDR2 sequences are SGHTS and YDEGEE. Deletions cut 3 bases from V and 4 bases from J, with 8 bases between. This CDR3 comprises 12 residues. CDR3 nucleotides: TGTGCCAGCAGCTGGGACATTTACGAGCAGTACTTC. It codes for CASSWDIYEQYF. The whole variable domain, filled in from reference TRBV5-8 and TRBJ2-7, reads EAGVTQSPTHLIKTRGQQATLRCSPISGHTSVYWYQQALGLGLQFLLWYDEGEERNRGNFPPRFSGRQFPNYSSELNVNALELEDSALYLCASSWDIYEQYFGPGTRLTVT.

This clone showed up just once. CDR3 DNA: TGCAGCGTCGTCGACGGCTCCTACAATGAGCAGTTCTTC. Translated: CSVVDGSYNEQFF. V and J are TRBV29-1 and TRBJ2-1, with D uncertain. The V end lost 6 bases, the J end lost 0 bases, and 9 bases lay between the germline ends. This CDR3 comprises 13 residues. The germline CDR1 and CDR2 sequences are SQVTM and ANQGSEA.

This chain links TRBV19 with TRBJ2-2; unclear D gene. The CDR3 covers 14 residues. V was trimmed by 7 bases and J by 4 bases, leaving 13 bases between them. Looked up from germline, CDR1 is LNHDA and CDR2 is SQIVND (reference sequence). CDR3 DNA sequence: TGTGCCAGTAACCTGGACCGAAGCACCGGGGAGCTGTTTTTT. It translates to CASNLDRSTGELFF.

The V call is TRBV7-3, the J call TRBJ2-2, with a tentative D call TRBD1 (6 bases). The CDR3 runs 15 residues. CDR1 SGHTA and CDR2 FQGTGA come from the germline V gene. Trimming shortened V by 5 bases and J by 1 base, and 11 bases separated the two germline ends. DNA of the CDR3: TGTGCCAGCAGCCCCGAACAGGGGAACACCGGGGAGCTGTTTTTT. Amino acids: CASSPEQGNTGELFF. The variable domain in full, with the rest retrieved from reference TRBV7-3 and TRBJ2-2, is GAGVSQTPSNKVTEKGKYVELRCDPISGHTALYWYRQSLGQGPEFLIYFQGTGAADDSGLPNDRFFAVRPEGSVSTLKIQRTERGDSAVYLCASSPEQGNTGELFFGEGSRLTVL.

The V call is TRBV21-1, the J call TRBJ1-5; TRBD1, the table's D call, was not compared with the DNA. TRBV21-1 constitutes a pseudogene. The CDR3 is 14 residues long. CDR3 loop: CASSCQGSHQPQHF. Here the CDR3 DNA reads TGTGCCAGCAGCTGTCAGGGCTCGCATCAGCCCCAGCATTTT.